Each of the 9 T cell receptor beta chains below was sequenced from the same sample in a study of cytomegalovirus exposure and HLA in healthy donors. The PCR contained 60 Vbeta and 13 Jbeta primers. Clones were sequenced by immunoSEQ multiplex PCR, and TCRdb holds only the in-frame ones, with some missing. The profile shows around 99,000 clones, over 75% of them singletons. The sample comprised PBMCs. Receptors were obtained from a man aged 35 to 55 in good health and CMV-seronegative.

The V gene is TRBV5-1, the J gene TRBJ2-1, with 11 bases fitting TRBD2. The CDR3 totals 15 residues. Germline V gives CDR1 SGHRS, CDR2 YFSETQ. J lost 9 bases, V lost 4 bases, and 9 bases had no gene match. The CDR3: CASSITSGSYGEQFF. CDR3 in DNA: TGCGCCAGCAGCATAACTAGCGGGAGCTACGGTGAGCAGTTCTTC.

V usage is TRBV15 and J usage is TRBJ2-1; D may be TRBD2 (6 bases). The CDR3 contains 16 residues. Trimming removed 0 bases at V and 4 bases at J, with 13 bases between. CDR1 and CDR2 (germline): LNHNV, YYDKDF (reference sequence). CDR3: CATSRDRRLEYNEQFF. The CDR3 DNA is TGTGCCACCAGCAGAGATCGGAGACTAGAATACAATGAGCAGTTCTTC.

In this sample, this clone turned up a few times. The chain joins TRBV5-6 to TRBJ2-2; the D gene is possibly TRBD1 (5 bases). V dropped 1 base and J dropped 6 bases, with 7 bases sitting between them. This CDR3 has 13 amino acids. Germline V CDR1 and CDR2: SGHDT, YYEEEE. The CDR3 DNA reads as TGTGCCAGCAGCTTGTCAGGGCCCGGGGAGCTGTTTTTT. Residues: CASSLSGPGELFF.

The chain carries TRBV5-1 and TRBJ1-5; a weak D match, TRBD1 (6 bases). This CDR3 comprises 15 residues. Trimming pared 4 bases from V and 2 bases from J, leaving 13 bases between. Germline V gives CDR1 SGHRS, CDR2 YFSETQ. This chain's CDR3 is CASSPEGGGNQPQHF. CDR3 in DNA: TGCGCCAGCAGCCCGGAAGGGGGGGGCAATCAGCCCCAGCATTTT.

CDR3 sequence reads: CASSPAGLAGGVRNEQFF. In nucleotides, the CDR3 is TGTGCCAGCAGCCCGGCTGGCCTAGCGGGGGGGGTCAGAAATGAGCAGTTCTTC. The chain carries TRBV4-2 and TRBJ2-1; TRBD2 agrees at 12 bases. Losses at the gene ends were 4 bases for V and 7 bases for J; bases not matched to a gene: 14. Germline V gives CDR1 LGHNA, CDR2 YNFKEQ. The CDR3 is 18 residues long.

This chain connects TRBV25-1 to TRBJ1-4; perhaps TRBD1 as D (5 bases). Germline V gives CDR1 MGHDK, CDR2 SYGVNS. The ends were cut back, 7 bases at V and 14 bases at J, with 20 bases in the middle. The CDR3 is made up of 13 amino acids. The CDR3 sequence: CASKITLVRGLFF. The CDR3 DNA follows: TGTGCCAGCAAAATAACCCTTGTAAGGGGTCTGTTTTTT.

By share, this clone counts as medium-sized (0.01 to 0.1%). The chain uses TRBV29-1 and TRBJ2-6, with TRBD1 as a possible D gene (6 bases). Trimming left V 7 bases short and J 1 base short, with 14 bases between. Germline CDR1 reads SQVTM; CDR2 reads ANQGSEA. CDR3 length: 15 amino acids. The CDR3 region has the DNA TGCAGCGCGGGATACAGGGAGTCTGGGGCCAACGTCCTGACTTTC. Translated, it gives CSAGYRESGANVLTF.

The chain links TRBV28 to TRBJ2-2, with 7 nucleotides matching TRBD2. Germline CDR1 reads MDHEN; CDR2 reads SYDVKM. This CDR3 is built from 15 residues. With 5 bases clipped from V and 3 bases from J, the junction kept 6 bases outside the gene matches. This CDR3 is CASSIQRGYTGELFF. CDR3 nucleotide sequence: TGTGCCAGCAGTATCCAGCGGGGTTACACCGGGGAGCTGTTTTTT. The variable domain in full, with the rest retrieved from reference TRBV28 and TRBJ2-2, is DVKVTQSSRYLVKRTGEKVFLECVQDMDHENMFWYRQDPGLGLRLIYFSYDVKMKEKGDIPEGYSVSREKKERFSLILESASTNQTSMYLCASSIQRGYTGELFFGEGSRLTVL.

The chain couples TRBV2 to TRBJ2-5, with D possibly being TRBD1 (5 bases). CDR3 length: 17 residues. CDR1 is SNHLY and CDR2 is FYNNEI in the germline V gene. Trimming pared 3 bases from V and 0 bases from J, leaving 17 bases between. The CDR3 loop is CASSEPMTERYQETQYF. CDR3 in DNA: TGTGCCAGCAGTGAGCCGATGACAGAAAGGTACCAAGAGACCCAGTACTTC.